The 18 T cell receptor beta chains below were found in one sample sequenced in a study of T cell changes during pregnancy in multiple sclerosis. Generated by immunoSEQ multiplex PCR, the TCRdb table keeps only in-frame clones and is missing some. Of 60,000 to 85,000 clones in the sample, roughly nine tenths were seen once. The specimen was peripheral blood, collected in the second trimester of pregnancy. These receptors all come from a female donor with multiple sclerosis, enrolled in a pregnancy study.

This CDR3 reads CASSQDYRSPGNTIYF. In DNA, the CDR3 is TGCGCCAGCAGCCAAGACTACAGGTCCCCTGGAAACACCATATATTTT. The chain joins TRBV4-3 to TRBJ1-3, with D perhaps TRBD1 (5 bases). V dropped 0 bases and J dropped 2 bases, with 11 bases sitting between them. Germline V gene lookup returns CDR1 LGHNA and CDR2 YSLEER. This CDR3 is 16 amino acids long.

The V gene is TRBV18, the J gene TRBJ1-4; D is ambiguous. Between the trimmed V and J ends, which lost 2 bases and 6 bases, there was a span of 7 bases. CDR1 KGHSH and CDR2 LQKENI come from the germline V gene. CDR3 length equals 13 residues. CDR3 sequence: CASSPRTDEKLFF. CDR3 DNA: TGTGCCAGCTCACCAAGGACTGATGAAAAACTGTTTTTT.

The rearrangement uses TRBV9 and TRBJ2-5; 11 bases align to TRBD2. V was pared by 0 bases and J by 5 bases, with 6 bases of the junction left unmatched. The CDR3 is 16 amino acids. Germline lookup yields CDR1 SGDLS and CDR2 YYNGEE. The CDR3 coding sequence is TGTGCCAGCAGCGTAGGGGGGACTAGCGGACAGGAGACCCAGTACTTC. It specifies CASSVGGTSGQETQYF.

This sequence joins TRBV18 and TRBJ2-2, with D maybe TRBD2 (6 bases). The length of the CDR3 is 15 residues. The germline V gene encodes CDR1 KGHSH and CDR2 LQKENI. The V end lost 6 bases, the J end lost 5 bases, and 16 bases lay between the germline ends. CDR3 bases: TGTGCCAGCTCCAACCTCGGGGGTCGAACCGGGGAGCTGTTTTTT. Translated: CASSNLGGRTGELFF.

The V gene is TRBV7-8, the J gene TRBJ1-2, with 8 positions matching TRBD1. CDR1 is SGHVS, CDR2 FQNEAQ, per germline. The V and J ends lost 3 bases and 7 bases, in that order; junction bases with no gene match: 10. This CDR3 contains 15 residues. Here the CDR3 DNA reads TGTGCCAGCAGCTTCGGGGGACAGGCCTTTGGTGGCTACACCTTC. The encoded protein is CASSFGGQAFGGYTF.

V and J are TRBV6-6 and TRBJ1-1; 11 nucleotides line up with TRBD1. The CDR3 is 15 amino acids. Per germline, CDR1 MNHNY and CDR2 SVGAGI (reference sequence). Losses at the gene ends were 4 bases for V and 6 bases for J; bases not matched to a gene: 7. The CDR3 protein is CASSSADRGLAEAFF. The DNA of the CDR3 is TGTGCCAGCAGTTCGGCGGACAGGGGGCTCGCTGAAGCTTTCTTT.

V usage is TRBV30 and J usage is TRBJ1-5, with 9 bases fitting TRBD1. Per the germline V gene, CDR1 is GTSNPN and CDR2 is SVGIG (reference sequence). V lost 0 bases, J lost 7 bases, and 4 bases stayed unmatched. There are 14 residues in the CDR3. CDR3 DNA: TGTGCCTGGAGTGTTGGGACAGGGAGGCAGCCCCAGCATTTT. This sequence encodes CAWSVGTGRQPQHF.

V and J are TRBV25-1 and TRBJ2-1, with D perhaps matching TRBD2 (6 bases). CDR1 is MGHDK and CDR2 is SYGVNS in the germline V gene. CDR3 length equals 14 residues. V was shortened by 7 bases and J by 2 bases, with 12 bases between the two germline ends. CDR3 sequence: CASTTAGPYNEQFF. Here the CDR3 DNA reads TGTGCCAGCACGACAGCGGGCCCCTACAATGAGCAGTTCTTC.

CDR3 in amino acids: CASSEGDGLARYNEQFF. The CDR3 DNA is TGTGCCAGCAGTGAAGGAGATGGACTAGCGAGGTACAATGAGCAGTTCTTC. The V gene is TRBV25-1, the J gene TRBJ2-1; TRBD2 matches 9 bases. CDR3 length: 17 amino acids. CDR1 MGHDK and CDR2 SYGVNS come from the germline V gene. V was clipped by 2 bases and J by 4 bases; unmatched bases: 9. Full variable domain (missing parts from reference TRBV25-1 and TRBJ2-1): EADIYQTPRYLVIGTGKKITLECSQTMGHDKMYWYQQDPGMELHLIHYSYGVNSTEKGDLSSESTVSRIRTEHFPLTLESARPSHTSQYLCASSEGDGLARYNEQFFGPGTRLTVL.

This rearrangement joins TRBV7-8 to TRBJ2-7, with D maybe TRBD2 (6 bases). CDR1 is SGHVS and CDR2 is FQNEAQ in the germline V gene. V lost 8 bases to trimming and J lost 0 bases, with 14 bases between them. The CDR3 covers 14 residues. CDR3 DNA: TGTGCCAGCTGGGGCGGAGGGAGCTCCTACGAGCAGTACTTC. Protein: CASWGGGSSYEQYF.

The chain recombines TRBV30 with TRBJ2-7; the D is unclear. Looked up from germline, CDR1 is GTSNPN and CDR2 is SVGIG (reference sequence). This CDR3 has 12 residues. The V gene lost 8 bases and the J gene lost 0 bases, with 11 bases spanning the gap. The CDR3 spells CAGAESSYEQYF. The CDR3 nucleotides are TGTGCCGGAGCAGAGAGCTCCTACGAGCAGTACTTC.

The V gene is TRBV19, the J gene TRBJ2-1; 11 bases match TRBD2. The V segment lost 0 bases and the J segment 1 base; nucleotides outside the gene matches: 5. The CDR3 runs 18 residues. The germline gives CDR1 LNHDA, CDR2 SQIVND (reference sequence). CDR3 loop: CASSIDSGGAQSYNEQFF. For the CDR3, the DNA is TGTGCCAGTAGTATAGATAGCGGGGGGGCACAATCCTACAATGAGCAGTTCTTC. The entire variable domain, with the rest obtained from reference TRBV19 and TRBJ2-1, is as follows: DGGITQSPKYLFRKEGQNVTLSCEQNLNHDAMYWYRQDPGQGLRLIYYSQIVNDFQKGDIAEGYSVSREKKESFPLTVTSAQKNPTAFYLCASSIDSGGAQSYNEQFFGPGTRLTVL.

Concerning this clone: The same CDR3 arises from other DNA sequences in this sample as well. The chain links TRBV6-5 to TRBJ1-1; 9 nucleotides agree with TRBD1. Per the germline V gene, CDR1 is MNHEY and CDR2 is SVGAGI. The CDR3 is made up of 15 amino acids. V was clipped by 0 bases and J by 3 bases; unmatched bases: 2. The CDR3 DNA is TGTGCCAGCAGTTACTCGAGGACAGGGGACACTGAAGCTTTCTTT. Amino acids: CASSYSRTGDTEAFF.

The chain uses TRBV28 and TRBJ2-1, with 9 bases matching TRBD2. CDR1 is MDHEN, CDR2 SYDVKM, per germline. This CDR3 has 16 amino acids. The V segment lost 5 bases and the J segment 4 bases; nucleotides outside the gene matches: 9. The CDR3, as DNA: TGTGCCAGCAGTCCCTCCCAAGCGGGAGGATACAATGAGCAGTTCTTC. It codes for CASSPSQAGGYNEQFF.

The chain links TRBV2 to TRBJ1-2, with 9 bases lining up with TRBD1. Per germline, CDR1 SNHLY and CDR2 FYNNEI. V lost 10 bases, J lost 4 bases, and 7 bases stayed unmatched. The CDR3 is made up of 13 amino acids. The CDR3 DNA sequence: TGTGCCACACGGACAGGGGCCTCCTATGGCTACACCTTC. Its translation: CATRTGASYGYTF.

The rearrangement joins TRBV18 to TRBJ2-7, with TRBD1 matching over 9 bases. Germline V gene lookup returns CDR1 KGHSH and CDR2 LQKENI. J lost 3 bases, V lost 3 bases, and 6 bases had no gene match. The CDR3 contains 15 residues. The CDR3 loop reads CASSPPGQGIYEQYF. CDR3 coding DNA: TGTGCCAGCTCACCTCCGGGACAGGGAATCTACGAGCAGTACTTC. Combining the CDR3 with reference TRBV18 and TRBJ2-7 gives the whole variable domain NAGVMQNPRHLVRRRGQEARLRCSPMKGHSHVYWYRQLPEEGLKFMVYLQKENIIDESGMPKERFSAEFPKEGPSILRIQQVVRGDSAAYFCASSPPGQGIYEQYFGPGTRLTVT.

The V gene is TRBV4-1, the J gene TRBJ2-5; 9 nucleotides agree with TRBD1. The V gene's germline CDR1 is MGHRA and CDR2 YSYEKL. The J segment lost 5 bases and the V segment lost 4 bases, leaving 14 bases of the junction unmatched. The CDR3 is 17 amino acids. In nucleotides, the CDR3 is TGCGCCAGCAGCCTGGAGTTTGGACAGGGGTGGTCGGAGACCCAGTACTTC. This gives the protein CASSLEFGQGWSETQYF.

The chain couples TRBV7-6 to TRBJ1-1, with 11 positions matching TRBD1. The CDR3 covers 14 residues. Unmatched junction bases numbered 7, after V lost 6 bases and J lost 7 bases. The germline gives CDR1 SGHVS, CDR2 FNYEAQ. The CDR3 coding sequence is TGTGCCAGCAGTCTCGGGACAGGGGGTTTTGAAGCTTTCTTT. Translation: CASSLGTGGFEAFF.